This T cell receptor beta chain is drawn from a study of T cell clonality in common variable immunodeficiency. V lost 4 bases and J 2 bases, leaving 9 bases between the germline ends. The germline CDR1 and CDR2 sequences are SNHLY and FYNNEI. The CDR3 has 13 amino acids. Blood samples were heparinized, about 4.5 to 9 ml per donor. This clone showed up many times. What it recognizes is unknown. The CDR3 extends 3 residues past the end of the read, so its final part is completed from the germline J gene. The study, taken as a whole, reports: CVID subjects shared fewer TCRbeta clones than healthy controls did.

CVID and control samples used equivalent genomic DNA input. Only in-frame clones appear in the TCRdb table, and some are missing; sequencing was by immunoSEQ multiplex PCR. Sampling found 40,000 to 45,000 clones, none seen once. The sample comprised peripheral blood mononuclear cells. This rearrangement joins TRBV2 to TRBJ2-7, with D possibly matching TRBD1 (6 bases). This TCR was sampled from a person aged 18-70 years in good health. The CDR3 spells CASSAGQTYEQYF. The CDR3 DNA, read in part, is TGTGCCAGCAGTGCAGGACAGACCTACGAG. The full variable domain, completed using reference TRBV2 and TRBJ2-7, is EPEVTQTPSHQVTQMGQEVILRCVPISNHLYFYWYRQILGQKVEFLVSFYNNEISEKSEIFDDQFSVERPDGSNFTLKIRSTKLEDSAMYFCASSAGQTYEQYFGPGTRLTVT.